The rows below give T cell receptor beta chains drawn from one sample of a study of naive and memory T cell subsets. Using its own MiXCR run on the UMI-ligation and nested PCR reads, TCRdb lists one record per CDR3 protein. The sample has about 160,000 distinct CDR3 sequences, 22% seen once; the top ten hold about 0.11%. The sequencing sample was made of naive CD4+ T cells from blood. The source of these receptors is a human donor in good health. Each CDR3 is given with its conserved first and last residue. D genes are given only for firm matches. Clone size is not always given. Where it is, it says once, few, many or a class for expanded clones.

v_call	d_call	clone_size	j_call	cdr3_nt	cdr3_aa
TRBV29-1	-	few	TRBJ1-1	TGCAGCGTCCAGCCGAACACTGAAGCTTTCTTT	CSVQPNTEAFF
TRBV4-2	-	-	TRBJ1-5	TGTGCCAGCAGCCAAGACATCCGGAAAGGGTCCATTAGCAATCAGCCCCAGCATTTT	CASSQDIRKGSISNQPQHF
TRBV19	-	-	TRBJ2-1	TGTGCCAGTAGTATTGTTGGCTATGCTTACAATGAGCAGTTCTTC	CASSIVGYAYNEQFF
TRBV7-9	-	-	TRBJ2-7	TGTGCCAGCAGCTCATCCCTGGGGACCTACGAGCAGTACTTC	CASSSSLGTYEQYF
TRBV11-2	-	many	TRBJ2-7	TGTGCCAGCAGCTTAGATTCAGGGACCTACGAGCAGTACTTC	CASSLDSGTYEQYF
TRBV3-1	-	few	TRBJ2-1	TGTGCCAGCAGCCAAGATTGGGATGCCAATGAGCAGTTCTTC	CASSQDWDANEQFF
TRBV9	-	-	TRBJ2-7	TGTGCCAGCAGCGTAGGGGGAGTCACGGAGCAGTACTTC	CASSVGGVTEQYF
TRBV7-2	-	-	TRBJ1-6	TGTGCCAGCAGCTGGGCCGTCGCAGGCCGGGCACCCCTCCACTTT	CASSWAVAGRAPLHF
TRBV30	TRBD2	-	TRBJ2-3	TGTGCCTGGAGTGGAGCTAGCGGGGACTTCACAGATACGCAGTATTTT	CAWSGASGDFTDTQYF
TRBV3-1	-	-	TRBJ1-1	TGTGCCAGCAGCCAAGTTACCAGGGTTAGTATAGAAGCTTTCTTT	CASSQVTRVSIEAFF
TRBV3-1	TRBD1	many	TRBJ1-1	TGTGCCAGCGGGACAGGGTATACTGAAGCTTTCTTT	CASGTGYTEAFF
TRBV5-6	TRBD1	few	TRBJ2-2	TGTGCCAGCAGCTTGGTGCAGGGGGCGACCACCGGGGAGCTGTTTTTT	CASSLVQGATTGELFF
TRBV29-1	-	many	TRBJ1-1	TGCAGCGTTGGGACGAACACTGAAGCTTTCTTT	CSVGTNTEAFF
TRBV10-3	-	-	TRBJ2-1	TGTGCCATCGGGGGACTCATTAACAATGAGCAGTTCTTC	CAIGGLINNEQFF
TRBV28	TRBD2	few	TRBJ2-1	TGTGCCAGCAGTTTAGAAGGGTCCCGGGGGGGGGAGCAGTTCTTC	CASSLEGSRGGEQFF
TRBV28	-	few	TRBJ2-1	TGTGCCAGCACCCTCTGGTCTAGCGCGAGCTCCTACAATGAGCAGTTCTTC	CASTLWSSASSYNEQFF
TRBV28	-	-	TRBJ2-3	TGTGCCAGCAGTTCCCTCCCAGATACGCAGTATTTT	CASSSLPDTQYF
TRBV6-6	TRBD1	few	TRBJ2-6	TGTGCCAGCAGTTACTCGACGGGACAGGGGACCTCCTCCTCTGGGGCCAACGTCCTGACTTTC	CASSYSTGQGTSSSGANVLTF
TRBV19	-	-	TRBJ1-2	TGTGCCAGTAGTATAGCCACACGGAACTATGGCTACACCTTC	CASSIATRNYGYTF
TRBV11-2	-	few	TRBJ1-5	TGTGCCAGCAGCTTACCCGGGCTTCCGCCCCAGCATTTT	CASSLPGLPPQHF
TRBV28	-	few	TRBJ1-1	TGTGCCAGCAGCCCTAAGGGCACTGAAGCTTTCTTT	CASSPKGTEAFF
TRBV29-1	-	many	TRBJ2-2	TGCAGCGTCAGGGTTCGAGGCGGGGAGCTGTTTTTT	CSVRVRGGELFF
TRBV20-1	-	-	TRBJ1-1	TGCAGTGCTGTAGGACAGTGGATGAACACTGAAGCTTTCTTT	CSAVGQWMNTEAFF
TRBV5-5	-	-	TRBJ2-1	TGTGCCAGCAGCACTACCCCCACGGGAATCTCCTACAATGAGCAGTTCTTC	CASSTTPTGISYNEQFF
TRBV19	-	few	TRBJ1-3	TGTGCCAGTAAACAGGTGATCTCTGGAAACACCATATATTTT	CASKQVISGNTIYF
TRBV7-2	TRBD1	-	TRBJ1-2	TGTGCCAGCAGCCTCGGACAGGGGGGTAACTATGGCTACACCTTC	CASSLGQGGNYGYTF
TRBV6-5	-	-	TRBJ1-2	TGTGCCAGCAGTCCTAGGACAGTCGATAACTATGGCTACACCTTC	CASSPRTVDNYGYTF
TRBV7-3	-	few	TRBJ2-7	TGTGCCAGCAGCCCCTATCTGGAAGATAAAGGGTTGCACTTC	CASSPYLEDKGLHF
TRBV21-1	-	-	TRBJ2-7	TGTGCCAGCAGCAAAGGAGGGCCCGGGACTAGTTCCTACGAGCAGTACTTC	CASSKGGPGTSSYEQYF
TRBV7-6	TRBD2	few	TRBJ2-1	TGTGCCAGCAGCCCATTAGCGGGAGCCTTCTTTGAGCAGTTCTTC	CASSPLAGAFFEQFF
TRBV18	TRBD2	-	TRBJ2-2	TGTGCCAGCTCACCCAGAGAGCTAGCGGGGTACGTCGCGAACACCGGGGAGCTGTTTTTT	CASSPRELAGYVANTGELFF
TRBV28	-	-	TRBJ1-2	TGTGCCAGCAGTTTGCGACAGCACCTCTATGGCTACACCTTC	CASSLRQHLYGYTF
TRBV18	-	many	TRBJ2-2	TGTGCCAGCTCACCGACTTTGGGAGGGAACACCGGGGAGCTGTTTTTT	CASSPTLGGNTGELFF
TRBV11-2	-	-	TRBJ2-1	TGTGCCAGCAGCTTAGAGGTAGGGGGGAATGAGCAGTTCTTC	CASSLEVGGNEQFF
TRBV24-1	-	-	TRBJ1-5	TGTGCCACCAGTGATAATAGCAATCAGCCCCAGCATTTT	CATSDNSNQPQHF
TRBV20-1	TRBD1	-	TRBJ2-7	TGCAGTGCTAGACGACCGACAGGGAGCTCCTACGAGCAGTACTTC	CSARRPTGSSYEQYF
TRBV4-3	-	few	TRBJ1-5	TGCGCCAGCAGCCACCGATATAGCAATCAGCCCCAGCATTTT	CASSHRYSNQPQHF
TRBV6-5	TRBD2	many	TRBJ2-3	TGTGCCAGCACCCCTCCTGGCGGGAGTGGAGATACGCAGTATTTT	CASTPPGGSGDTQYF
TRBV28	TRBD2	-	TRBJ2-5	TGTGCCAGCAGTTTTAGCGGGGCTACCCAAGAGACCCAGTACTTC	CASSFSGATQETQYF
TRBV6-2/TRBV6-3	-	-	TRBJ1-5	TGTGCCAGCAGTTACTCGAACGTCCCTTCGAGGCAGCCCCAGCATTTT	CASSYSNVPSRQPQHF
TRBV12-3/TRBV12-4	-	-	TRBJ2-7	TGTGCCAGCAGCCCCGTGGGGGGACTGAACTACGAGCAGTACTTC	CASSPVGGLNYEQYF